This is a list of T cell receptor beta chains from one sample in a study of memory CD4+ T cells and cytomegalovirus serostatus. Sequenced by immunoSEQ multiplex PCR; TCRdb stores in-frame clones only, minus some. The table shows 75,000 to 90,000 clones, with more than 70% occurring only once. Material: memory CD4+ T cells from blood. These receptors all come from an adult in good health and CMV-seronegative. The CDR3 runs from the conserved cysteine through the conserved F or W. Each record gives: CDR3 DNA, CDR3 protein, clone size, D gene, V gene, J gene. D genes are given only for firm matches. The listing skips clone size in some rows; elsewhere it reads once, few, many or a size class.

CDR3 DNA: TGTGCCATCAGTGAGTCCGGGGGGCGCAACTATGGCTACACCTTC
CDR3 protein: CAISESGGRNYGYTF
clone size: .
D gene: .
V gene: TRBV10-3
J gene: TRBJ1-2

CDR3 DNA: TGCGCCAGCAGCCAAAATGACAGGGGGCTGGGACCCCTCCACTTT
CDR3 protein: CASSQNDRGLGPLHF
clone size: .
D gene: TRBD1
V gene: TRBV4-3
J gene: TRBJ1-6

CDR3 DNA: TGTGCCAGCAGCTTCCAGGGCGGTGAAGCTTTCTTT
CDR3 protein: CASSFQGGEAFF
clone size: .
D gene: .
V gene: TRBV7-9
J gene: TRBJ1-1

CDR3 DNA: TGCAGCGCCGCTGACAGGGGAGGCTACGAGCAGTACTTC
CDR3 protein: CSAADRGGYEQYF
clone size: .
D gene: TRBD1
V gene: TRBV29-1
J gene: TRBJ2-7

CDR3 DNA: TGCAGCGCACGGGGTGGGGAGACCCAGTACTTC
CDR3 protein: CSARGGETQYF
clone size: .
D gene: .
V gene: TRBV29-1
J gene: TRBJ2-5

CDR3 DNA: TGTGCCTGGAGCAATAGCGGGGTGGGGGAGACCCAGTACTTC
CDR3 protein: CAWSNSGVGETQYF
clone size: medium-sized
D gene: TRBD2
V gene: TRBV30
J gene: TRBJ2-5

CDR3 DNA: TGTGCCAGCAGGGACGACAGGGCCCAGCCCCAGCATTTT
CDR3 protein: CASRDDRAQPQHF
clone size: .
D gene: TRBD1
V gene: TRBV2
J gene: TRBJ1-5

CDR3 DNA: TGTGCCAGCAGCTTTGCGTTCCAGGGGGCCCCGGCCCGTGAAGCTTTCTTT
CDR3 protein: CASSFAFQGAPAREAFF
clone size: .
D gene: .
V gene: TRBV12-1
J gene: TRBJ1-1

CDR3 DNA: TGTGCCAGTAGTATTCTTGGGCAGGGGGGTGAGCAGTTCTTC
CDR3 protein: CASSILGQGGEQFF
clone size: .
D gene: .
V gene: TRBV19
J gene: TRBJ2-1

CDR3 DNA: TGTGCCATCAGTGGGACAGAGAAGGCATCACCCCTCCACTTT
CDR3 protein: CAISGTEKASPLHF
clone size: .
D gene: .
V gene: TRBV10-3
J gene: TRBJ1-6

CDR3 DNA: TGTGCCAGCAGCCTACAGGGTCGGGGTGAAGCTTTCTTT
CDR3 protein: CASSLQGRGEAFF
clone size: once
D gene: .
V gene: TRBV7-2
J gene: TRBJ1-1

CDR3 DNA: TGTGCCAGCAGCTTAATGGGGGGCTACACTGAAGCTTTCTTT
CDR3 protein: CASSLMGGYTEAFF
clone size: few
D gene: .
V gene: TRBV7-3
J gene: TRBJ1-1

CDR3 DNA: TGTGCCAGCAGCCTGAACACTGAAGCTTTCTTT
CDR3 protein: CASSLNTEAFF
clone size: .
D gene: .
V gene: TRBV7-8
J gene: TRBJ1-1

CDR3 DNA: TGTGCCAGCAGCGCAGGGGGGCCCGAAGCTTTCTTT
CDR3 protein: CASSAGGPEAFF
clone size: once
D gene: TRBD1
V gene: TRBV6-1
J gene: TRBJ1-1

CDR3 DNA: TGCGCCAGCAGCACCGATACAGGGGGAAATGGAAACACCATATATTTT
CDR3 protein: CASSTDTGGNGNTIYF
clone size: .
D gene: TRBD1
V gene: TRBV5-1
J gene: TRBJ1-3

CDR3 DNA: TGTGCCAGCAGCTTGGGCCGGGACACGAGCACAGATACGCAGTATTTT
CDR3 protein: CASSLGRDTSTDTQYF
clone size: .
D gene: .
V gene: TRBV5-4
J gene: TRBJ2-3

CDR3 DNA: TGTGCCAGCTCACCATCAATTACCGGGACAGGGAAGCTCTACGAGCAGTACTTC
CDR3 protein: CASSPSITGTGKLYEQYF
clone size: .
D gene: TRBD1
V gene: TRBV18
J gene: TRBJ2-7

CDR3 DNA: TGTGCCAGCAGCTTAGCCTCGACAGGGGATACCTACGAGCAGTACTTC
CDR3 protein: CASSLASTGDTYEQYF
clone size: .
D gene: TRBD1
V gene: TRBV7-6
J gene: TRBJ2-7

CDR3 DNA: TGTGCCAGCAGTCCGAGACAGGGAACAGATACGCAGTATTTT
CDR3 protein: CASSPRQGTDTQYF
clone size: few
D gene: TRBD1
V gene: TRBV6-1
J gene: TRBJ2-3

CDR3 DNA: TGTGCCAGCAGTGAATTAGGAAGGGGCGGGGAGACCCAGTACTTC
CDR3 protein: CASSELGRGGETQYF
clone size: .
D gene: .
V gene: TRBV25-1
J gene: TRBJ2-5

CDR3 DNA: TGTGCCAGCAGCTTGGTCGAAGCAAAGAACACCATATATTTT
CDR3 protein: CASSLVEAKNTIYF
clone size: .
D gene: .
V gene: TRBV5-6
J gene: TRBJ1-3

CDR3 DNA: TGCGCCAGCAGCATCTCACCCCGGGCAGGGGAAAAACTGTTTTTT
CDR3 protein: CASSISPRAGEKLFF
clone size: once
D gene: .
V gene: TRBV5-1
J gene: TRBJ1-4

CDR3 DNA: TGCAGCGCTCCCCGGGGGGGGGTTGGGGATACGCAGTATTTT
CDR3 protein: CSAPRGGVGDTQYF
clone size: .
D gene: TRBD2
V gene: TRBV29-1
J gene: TRBJ2-3

CDR3 DNA: TGTGCCAGCAGCCAAGATTGGAATCGGGCGGGGGGTTACGATGAGCAGTTCTTC
CDR3 protein: CASSQDWNRAGGYDEQFF
clone size: .
D gene: TRBD2
V gene: TRBV4-2
J gene: TRBJ2-1

CDR3 DNA: TGTGCCAGTAGTAGAGACAGTCAATCTGACGAGCAGTACTTC
CDR3 protein: CASSRDSQSDEQYF
clone size: .
D gene: .
V gene: TRBV19
J gene: TRBJ2-7

CDR3 DNA: TGTGCCAGCAGTTTTGGGACAGGGGGCGGCAATCAGCCCCAGCATTTT
CDR3 protein: CASSFGTGGGNQPQHF
clone size: once
D gene: TRBD1
V gene: TRBV28
J gene: TRBJ1-5

CDR3 DNA: TGCGCCAGCAGCCAAGATACCCAGGGGCGCACCATATATTTT
CDR3 protein: CASSQDTQGRTIYF
clone size: .
D gene: .
V gene: TRBV4-1
J gene: TRBJ1-3

CDR3 DNA: TGTGCCAGCAGTGGCCAGGTGGATACGCAGTATTTT
CDR3 protein: CASSGQVDTQYF
clone size: .
D gene: .
V gene: TRBV2
J gene: TRBJ2-3

CDR3 DNA: TGTGCCAGCAGCGTAGACAATCAGCCCACCTACGAGCAGTACTTC
CDR3 protein: CASSVDNQPTYEQYF
clone size: .
D gene: .
V gene: TRBV9
J gene: TRBJ2-7

CDR3 DNA: TGTGCCAGCAGCAGACAGGGGGATTCTGGAAACACCATATATTTT
CDR3 protein: CASSRQGDSGNTIYF
clone size: .
D gene: TRBD1
V gene: TRBV6-5
J gene: TRBJ1-3

CDR3 DNA: TGTGCCAGCTTTCCTGCGATAATTAACACTGAAGCTTTCTTT
CDR3 protein: CASFPAIINTEAFF
clone size: .
D gene: .
V gene: TRBV18
J gene: TRBJ1-1

CDR3 DNA: TGCGCCAGCAGCCAAGGTCTTTTCGGAGGTATTGGTTCACCCCTCCACTTT
CDR3 protein: CASSQGLFGGIGSPLHF
clone size: .
D gene: .
V gene: TRBV4-3
J gene: TRBJ1-6

CDR3 DNA: TGTGCCAGCAGCTTACTGGCACACACTGAAGCTTTCTTT
CDR3 protein: CASSLLAHTEAFF
clone size: .
D gene: .
V gene: TRBV7-2
J gene: TRBJ1-1

CDR3 DNA: TGTGCCAGCAGTCCCCGCCTCCTAGCGGGGAGTTACAATGAGCAGTTCTTC
CDR3 protein: CASSPRLLAGSYNEQFF
clone size: .
D gene: TRBD2
V gene: TRBV4-2
J gene: TRBJ2-1